These T cell receptor beta chains were read from a single sample in a study of blood T cell repertoires in COVID-19. This table comes from immunoSEQ multiplex PCR, and its TCRdb copy is limited to in-frame clones, with some not included. The repertoire holds 250,000 to 300,000 clones, with approximately 85% as singletons. Sample: PBMCs or T cells enriched from blood (not recorded which). The receptors shown here come from a woman aged 50 to 65 who had recovered from COVID-19. Both conserved end residues are part of each CDR3. Fields, in order: V gene, D gene, clone size, J gene, CDR3 protein, CDR3 DNA. D genes are given only for firm matches. The listing skips clone size in some rows; elsewhere it reads once, few, many or a size class.

TRBV27,TRBD2,-,TRBJ2-1,CASSSYGKGLADNEQFF,TGTGCCAGCAGTTCCTACGGCAAGGGACTAGCGGACAATGAGCAGTTCTTC
TRBV6-2/TRBV6-3,-,-,TRBJ2-7,CASSYSARGTEQYF,TGTGCCAGCAGTTACTCCGCCAGGGGAACCGAGCAGTACTTC
TRBV10-3,TRBD1,-,TRBJ2-1,CAISERTGNYNEQFF,TGTGCCATCAGTGAGAGGACAGGAAACTACAATGAGCAGTTCTTC
TRBV6-2/TRBV6-3,TRBD1,-,TRBJ1-6,CASSYATTGGASPLHF,TGTGCCAGCAGTTACGCCACTACAGGGGGCGCATCACCCCTCCACTTT
TRBV6-5,-,-,TRBJ2-7,CASSYVESYEQYF,TGTGCCAGCAGTTACGTGGAGTCCTACGAGCAGTACTTC
TRBV28,TRBD2,-,TRBJ2-1,CASSFLGEGLYNEQFF,TGTGCCAGCAGTTTTTTGGGGGAGGGCCTTTACAATGAGCAGTTCTTC
TRBV5-1,-,-,TRBJ1-2,CASSPETANYGYTF,TGCGCCAGCAGCCCTGAGACAGCTAACTATGGCTACACCTTC
TRBV29-1,TRBD1,once,TRBJ2-1,CSGNRQGWSEQFF,TGCAGCGGTAACAGACAGGGGTGGTCTGAGCAGTTCTTC
TRBV24-1,-,-,TRBJ2-2,CATSDYGTLSAGELFF,TGTGCCACCAGTGACTACGGGACATTATCTGCCGGGGAGCTGTTTTTT
TRBV28,-,few,TRBJ2-7,CASSFGRRSEGYEQYF,TGTGCCAGCAGTTTCGGGAGACGGTCTGAGGGCTACGAGCAGTACTTC
TRBV27,TRBD1,-,TRBJ1-2,CASSLGQVERSGYTF,TGTGCCAGCAGCCTCGGACAGGTCGAAAGGAGTGGCTACACCTTC
TRBV18,TRBD2,-,TRBJ2-7,CASSLDFGETSGRSYEQYF,TGTGCCAGCTCCCTAGACTTCGGAGAGACTAGCGGGAGGTCTTACGAGCAGTACTTC
TRBV28,TRBD1,-,TRBJ1-5,CASIEDREYQPQHF,TGTGCCAGCATCGAGGACAGGGAATATCAGCCCCAGCATTTT